This TCR beta chain was sequenced during a study of blood T cells in healthy people across ages. Study-level results: Measured against age, TCR beta diversity per million T cells decreased in a roughly linear manner. Naive T cell percentage and TCR beta diversity correlated strongly.

The CDR3 loop spans 14 amino acids. Trimming removed 2 bases at V and 6 bases at J, with 13 bases between. Germline V gene lookup returns CDR1 SGHVS and CDR2 FQNEAQ. A remark on this clonotype: Its antigen remains unidentified.

With a J-beta primer mix and a sample-barcoded 5' primer, a second PCR ran about 6 to 11 cycles. Template switching added a 12-random-nucleotide identifier to every cDNA molecule. MiXCR was run by TCRdb on the 5' RACE reads, yielding one entry per CDR3 protein. The repertoire holds roughly 1.9 million distinct CDR3 sequences, with around 42% as singletons. PBMCs, at least 6 million per sample, were isolated. Input material: blood. This receptor was identified in a human donor in good health. The chain carries TRBV7-8 and TRBJ1-2; D is perhaps TRBD1 (6 bases). The CDR3 DNA is TGTGCCAGCAGCTTAATAGGACAGTCCGATGGCTACACCTTC. Translating it yields CASSLIGQSDGYTF.